These T cell receptor beta chains were read from a single sample in a study of regulatory T cells in long-lasting Graves disease. TCRdb re-derived calls from the multiplex PCR reads in MiXCR, one entry per CDR3 protein. The table includes about 610,000 distinct CDR3 sequences, about 16% detected once. The same sample was also studied in work on T cells in Graves' hyperthyroidism and ophthalmopathy.

The material sequenced was peripheral blood mononuclear cells (PBMCs), taken at new diagnosis, from a patient treated with antithyroid drugs. These receptors all come from a man between 18 and 29 years old with Graves disease. Each CDR3 is given with its conserved first and last residue. D genes are given only for firm matches. Expanded clones are given a class, and other clones once, few, many or no size at all.

clone size: many
V gene: TRBV5-1
J gene: TRBJ2-2
CDR3 length: 15
D gene: -
CDR3 DNA: TGCGCCAGCAGCTTTGAAGGCGTGTCGGCCGGGGAGCTGTTTTTT
CDR3 protein: CASSFEGVSAGELFF

clone size: many
V gene: TRBV15
J gene: TRBJ1-2
CDR3 length: 12
D gene: -
CDR3 DNA: TGTGCCACCAGCAGACAGGGAGGGGGCTACACCTTC
CDR3 protein: CATSRQGGGYTF

clone size: many
V gene: TRBV18
J gene: TRBJ1-1
CDR3 length: 17
D gene: TRBD1
CDR3 DNA: TGTGCCAGCTCACCGGGACAGAGTTATTTCCAGTCCACTGAAGCTTTCTTT
CDR3 protein: CASSPGQSYFQSTEAFF

clone size: -
V gene: TRBV3-1
J gene: TRBJ2-5
CDR3 length: 17
D gene: -
CDR3 DNA: TGTGCCAGCAGCCGCGTGATGGGCTCCACCGCAGGAGAGACCCAGTACTTC
CDR3 protein: CASSRVMGSTAGETQYF

clone size: few
V gene: TRBV7-6
J gene: TRBJ2-5
CDR3 length: 20
D gene: TRBD1
CDR3 DNA: TGTGCCAGCAGCTCTTCAGTTTTCGGGGCCGACAGGGGGGACAGAGAGACCCAGTACTTC
CDR3 protein: CASSSSVFGADRGDRETQYF

clone size: many
V gene: TRBV3-1
J gene: TRBJ2-7
CDR3 length: 15
D gene: TRBD2
CDR3 DNA: TGTGCCAGCAGCCAAGGACTAGCGGTTGAATACGAGCAGTACTTC
CDR3 protein: CASSQGLAVEYEQYF

clone size: -
V gene: TRBV14
J gene: TRBJ2-1
CDR3 length: 14
D gene: -
CDR3 DNA: TGTGCCAGCAGCCAAGATACCAGCTACAATGAGCAGTTCTTC
CDR3 protein: CASSQDTSYNEQFF

clone size: many
V gene: TRBV20-1
J gene: TRBJ2-3
CDR3 length: 15
D gene: -
CDR3 DNA: TGCAGTGCTAGAGATTTCGAGACTAGCACAGATACGCAGTATTTT
CDR3 protein: CSARDFETSTDTQYF

clone size: few
V gene: TRBV4-1
J gene: TRBJ2-2
CDR3 length: 16
D gene: -
CDR3 DNA: TGCGCCAGCAGCCAAGATTCCGGCAGGGCTATCGGGGAGCTGTTTTTT
CDR3 protein: CASSQDSGRAIGELFF

clone size: many
V gene: TRBV28
J gene: TRBJ2-2
CDR3 length: 22
D gene: TRBD2
CDR3 DNA: TGTGCCAGCAGTTTGTTTGGTCCGGACTTTGAGCGGGAGGTTTTTAACACCGGGGAGCTGTTTTTT
CDR3 protein: CASSLFGPDFEREVFNTGELFF

clone size: -
V gene: TRBV19
J gene: TRBJ2-2
CDR3 length: 16
D gene: -
CDR3 DNA: TGTGCCAGTAGTATAGGGGCGGACTCAAACACCGGGGAGCTGTTTTTT
CDR3 protein: CASSIGADSNTGELFF

clone size: many
V gene: TRBV20-1
J gene: TRBJ2-7
CDR3 length: 13
D gene: -
CDR3 DNA: TGCAGTGCTAGAGTAGACCCGAACTACGAGCAGTACTTC
CDR3 protein: CSARVDPNYEQYF

clone size: many
V gene: TRBV12-3/TRBV12-4
J gene: TRBJ1-5
CDR3 length: 14
D gene: -
CDR3 DNA: TGTGCCAGCAGTTTGGGGGAACACAATCAGCCCCAGCATTTT
CDR3 protein: CASSLGEHNQPQHF

clone size: few
V gene: TRBV7-2
J gene: TRBJ2-7
CDR3 length: 15
D gene: -
CDR3 DNA: TGTGCCAGCAGCTTACGGTATGACTCGATGGGGGAGCAGTACTTC
CDR3 protein: CASSLRYDSMGEQYF

clone size: many
V gene: TRBV20-1
J gene: TRBJ2-7
CDR3 length: 14
D gene: TRBD2
CDR3 DNA: TGCAGTGCTAGGGGACTAGCGGCAGCCTACGAGCAGTACTTC
CDR3 protein: CSARGLAAAYEQYF

clone size: -
V gene: TRBV15
J gene: TRBJ2-5
CDR3 length: 17
D gene: TRBD2
CDR3 DNA: TGTGCCACCAGCAGAGATAAGGCTAGCGGGAGGTGGGAGACCCAGTACTTC
CDR3 protein: CATSRDKASGRWETQYF

clone size: few
V gene: TRBV4-1
J gene: TRBJ1-5
CDR3 length: 17
D gene: -
CDR3 DNA: TGCGCCAGCAGCTTCCGTCCGGGGGAGAGGAGCAATCAGCCCCAGCATTTT
CDR3 protein: CASSFRPGERSNQPQHF

clone size: few
V gene: TRBV5-4
J gene: TRBJ1-2
CDR3 length: 16
D gene: TRBD1
CDR3 DNA: TGTGCCAGCAGCGCCACGACAGGGGTCCGGGAGTATGGCTACACCTTC
CDR3 protein: CASSATTGVREYGYTF

clone size: many
V gene: TRBV28
J gene: TRBJ2-3
CDR3 length: 15
D gene: -
CDR3 DNA: TGTGCCAGCAGACGTTGGGCGGGCGTCACAGATACGCAGTATTTT
CDR3 protein: CASRRWAGVTDTQYF

clone size: -
V gene: TRBV5-1
J gene: TRBJ2-7
CDR3 length: 15
D gene: TRBD2
CDR3 DNA: TGCGCCAGCAGAAAGACTAGCGGGCGCGCCTACGAGCAGTACTTC
CDR3 protein: CASRKTSGRAYEQYF

clone size: many
V gene: TRBV6-5
J gene: TRBJ1-1
CDR3 length: 14
D gene: -
CDR3 DNA: TGTGCCAGCAGTTTGGGCAGGGGAACTACTGAAGCTTTCTTT
CDR3 protein: CASSLGRGTTEAFF

clone size: many
V gene: TRBV2
J gene: TRBJ2-7
CDR3 length: 15
D gene: -
CDR3 DNA: TGTGCCAGCACCGCAGGGACTCGGCGGGCCTACGAGCAGTACTTC
CDR3 protein: CASTAGTRRAYEQYF

clone size: many
V gene: TRBV10-3
J gene: TRBJ2-7
CDR3 length: 11
D gene: -
CDR3 DNA: TGTGCCATCAAGGAACGGGACGAGCAGTACTTC
CDR3 protein: CAIKERDEQYF